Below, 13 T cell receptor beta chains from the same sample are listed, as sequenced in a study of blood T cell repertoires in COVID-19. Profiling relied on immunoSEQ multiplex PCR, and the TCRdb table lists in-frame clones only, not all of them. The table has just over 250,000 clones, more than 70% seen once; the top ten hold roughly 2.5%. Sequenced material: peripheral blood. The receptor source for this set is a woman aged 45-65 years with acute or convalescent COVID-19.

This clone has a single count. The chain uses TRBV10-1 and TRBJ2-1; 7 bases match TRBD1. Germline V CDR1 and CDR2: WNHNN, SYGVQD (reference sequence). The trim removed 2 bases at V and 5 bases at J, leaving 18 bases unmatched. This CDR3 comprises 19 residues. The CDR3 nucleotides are TGCGCCAGCAGTGAGGTAGGGCTGGGGACAGTGGGGCAAAACAATGAGCAGTTCTTC. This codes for CASSEVGLGTVGQNNEQFF.

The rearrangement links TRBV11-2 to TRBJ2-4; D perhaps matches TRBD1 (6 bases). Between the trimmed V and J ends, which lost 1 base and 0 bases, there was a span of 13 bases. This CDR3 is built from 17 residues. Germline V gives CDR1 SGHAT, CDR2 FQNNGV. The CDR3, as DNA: TGTGCCAGCAGCTTAGTTGGACAGATACTAGCCAAAAACATTCAGTACTTC. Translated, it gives CASSLVGQILAKNIQYF.

CDR3 sequence (DNA): TGCAGCGTCGGGACAGGGATCGACGAGCAGTACTTC. Its protein product is CSVGTGIDEQYF. The gene calls are TRBV29-1 and TRBJ2-7, with 9 bases that match TRBD1. The germline gives CDR1 SQVTM, CDR2 ANQGSEA. The CDR3 contains 12 residues. The junction had 5 bases not matched to a gene; V was cut back by 6 bases and J by 5 bases.

CDR3 bases: TGTGCCTGGAGTGACAGGGGTGCCTTCTATAGCAATCAGCCCCAGCATTTT. Translating it yields CAWSDRGAFYSNQPQHF. This sequence joins TRBV30 and TRBJ1-5; 7 bases are a match to TRBD1. This CDR3 comprises 17 residues. Germline V gene sequence: CDR1 GTSNPN, CDR2 SVGIG (reference sequence). The V and J ends lost 1 base and 0 bases, in that order; junction bases with no gene match: 9.

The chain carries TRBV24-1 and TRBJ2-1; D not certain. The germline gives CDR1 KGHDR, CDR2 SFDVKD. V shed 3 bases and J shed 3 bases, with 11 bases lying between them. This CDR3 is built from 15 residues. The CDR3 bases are TGTGCCACCAGTGATACTGGCAGGCTCTACAATGAGCAGTTCTTC. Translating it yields CATSDTGRLYNEQFF.

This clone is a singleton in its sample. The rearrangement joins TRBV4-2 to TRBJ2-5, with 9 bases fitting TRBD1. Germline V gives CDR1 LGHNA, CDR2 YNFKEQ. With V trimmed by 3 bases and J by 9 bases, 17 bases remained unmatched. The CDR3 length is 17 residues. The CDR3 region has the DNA TGTGCCAGCAGCCAGGGGCAGGGACAGGGTAACAGGGGCGCCCAGTACTTC. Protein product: CASSQGQGQGNRGAQYF.

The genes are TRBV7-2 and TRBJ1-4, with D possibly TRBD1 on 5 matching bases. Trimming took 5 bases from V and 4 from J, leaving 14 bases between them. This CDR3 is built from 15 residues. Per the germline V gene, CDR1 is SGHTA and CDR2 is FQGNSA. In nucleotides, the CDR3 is TGTGCCAGCAGCGCAAAGACAGCCCATAATGAAAAACTGTTTTTT. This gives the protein CASSAKTAHNEKLFF.

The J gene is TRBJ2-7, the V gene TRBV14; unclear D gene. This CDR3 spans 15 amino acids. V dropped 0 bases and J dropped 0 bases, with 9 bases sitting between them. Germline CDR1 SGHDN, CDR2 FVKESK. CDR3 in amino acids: CASSQEFVLSYEQYF. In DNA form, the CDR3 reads TGTGCCAGCAGCCAAGAATTTGTACTCTCCTACGAGCAGTACTTC.

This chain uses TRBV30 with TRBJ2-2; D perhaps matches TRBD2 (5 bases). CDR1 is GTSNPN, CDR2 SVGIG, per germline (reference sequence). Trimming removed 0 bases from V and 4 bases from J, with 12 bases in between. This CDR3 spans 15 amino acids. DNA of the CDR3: TGTGCCTGGAGTGTACTGGGGAGAGGCACCGGGGAGCTGTTTTTT. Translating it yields CAWSVLGRGTGELFF.

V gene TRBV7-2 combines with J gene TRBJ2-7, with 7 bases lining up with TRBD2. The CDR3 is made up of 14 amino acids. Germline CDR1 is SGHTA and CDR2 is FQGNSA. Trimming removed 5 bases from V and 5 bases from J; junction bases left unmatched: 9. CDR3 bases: TGTGCCAGCAGCCCGGGACTACTTGGTAACGAGCAGTACTTC. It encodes CASSPGLLGNEQYF.

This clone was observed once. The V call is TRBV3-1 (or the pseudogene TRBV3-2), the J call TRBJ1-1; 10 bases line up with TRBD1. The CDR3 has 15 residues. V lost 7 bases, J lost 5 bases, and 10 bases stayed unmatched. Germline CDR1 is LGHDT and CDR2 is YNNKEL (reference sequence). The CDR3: CASNRGTGEGTEAFF. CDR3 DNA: TGTGCCAGCAACCGGGGGACAGGGGAGGGGACTGAAGCTTTCTTT.

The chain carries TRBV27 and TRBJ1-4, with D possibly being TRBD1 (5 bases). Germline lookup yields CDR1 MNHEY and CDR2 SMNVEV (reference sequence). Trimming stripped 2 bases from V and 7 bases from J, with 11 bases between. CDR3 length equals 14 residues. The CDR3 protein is CASSLSSRAEKLFF. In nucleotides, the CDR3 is TGTGCCAGCAGTTTAAGTAGCAGGGCTGAAAAACTGTTTTTT.

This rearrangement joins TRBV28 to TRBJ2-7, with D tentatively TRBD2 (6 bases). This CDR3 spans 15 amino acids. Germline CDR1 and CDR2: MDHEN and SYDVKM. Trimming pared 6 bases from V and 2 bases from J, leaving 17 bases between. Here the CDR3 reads CASRGGASTTYEQYF. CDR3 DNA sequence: TGTGCCAGCAGAGGAGGGGCTAGCACCACCTACGAGCAGTACTTC.